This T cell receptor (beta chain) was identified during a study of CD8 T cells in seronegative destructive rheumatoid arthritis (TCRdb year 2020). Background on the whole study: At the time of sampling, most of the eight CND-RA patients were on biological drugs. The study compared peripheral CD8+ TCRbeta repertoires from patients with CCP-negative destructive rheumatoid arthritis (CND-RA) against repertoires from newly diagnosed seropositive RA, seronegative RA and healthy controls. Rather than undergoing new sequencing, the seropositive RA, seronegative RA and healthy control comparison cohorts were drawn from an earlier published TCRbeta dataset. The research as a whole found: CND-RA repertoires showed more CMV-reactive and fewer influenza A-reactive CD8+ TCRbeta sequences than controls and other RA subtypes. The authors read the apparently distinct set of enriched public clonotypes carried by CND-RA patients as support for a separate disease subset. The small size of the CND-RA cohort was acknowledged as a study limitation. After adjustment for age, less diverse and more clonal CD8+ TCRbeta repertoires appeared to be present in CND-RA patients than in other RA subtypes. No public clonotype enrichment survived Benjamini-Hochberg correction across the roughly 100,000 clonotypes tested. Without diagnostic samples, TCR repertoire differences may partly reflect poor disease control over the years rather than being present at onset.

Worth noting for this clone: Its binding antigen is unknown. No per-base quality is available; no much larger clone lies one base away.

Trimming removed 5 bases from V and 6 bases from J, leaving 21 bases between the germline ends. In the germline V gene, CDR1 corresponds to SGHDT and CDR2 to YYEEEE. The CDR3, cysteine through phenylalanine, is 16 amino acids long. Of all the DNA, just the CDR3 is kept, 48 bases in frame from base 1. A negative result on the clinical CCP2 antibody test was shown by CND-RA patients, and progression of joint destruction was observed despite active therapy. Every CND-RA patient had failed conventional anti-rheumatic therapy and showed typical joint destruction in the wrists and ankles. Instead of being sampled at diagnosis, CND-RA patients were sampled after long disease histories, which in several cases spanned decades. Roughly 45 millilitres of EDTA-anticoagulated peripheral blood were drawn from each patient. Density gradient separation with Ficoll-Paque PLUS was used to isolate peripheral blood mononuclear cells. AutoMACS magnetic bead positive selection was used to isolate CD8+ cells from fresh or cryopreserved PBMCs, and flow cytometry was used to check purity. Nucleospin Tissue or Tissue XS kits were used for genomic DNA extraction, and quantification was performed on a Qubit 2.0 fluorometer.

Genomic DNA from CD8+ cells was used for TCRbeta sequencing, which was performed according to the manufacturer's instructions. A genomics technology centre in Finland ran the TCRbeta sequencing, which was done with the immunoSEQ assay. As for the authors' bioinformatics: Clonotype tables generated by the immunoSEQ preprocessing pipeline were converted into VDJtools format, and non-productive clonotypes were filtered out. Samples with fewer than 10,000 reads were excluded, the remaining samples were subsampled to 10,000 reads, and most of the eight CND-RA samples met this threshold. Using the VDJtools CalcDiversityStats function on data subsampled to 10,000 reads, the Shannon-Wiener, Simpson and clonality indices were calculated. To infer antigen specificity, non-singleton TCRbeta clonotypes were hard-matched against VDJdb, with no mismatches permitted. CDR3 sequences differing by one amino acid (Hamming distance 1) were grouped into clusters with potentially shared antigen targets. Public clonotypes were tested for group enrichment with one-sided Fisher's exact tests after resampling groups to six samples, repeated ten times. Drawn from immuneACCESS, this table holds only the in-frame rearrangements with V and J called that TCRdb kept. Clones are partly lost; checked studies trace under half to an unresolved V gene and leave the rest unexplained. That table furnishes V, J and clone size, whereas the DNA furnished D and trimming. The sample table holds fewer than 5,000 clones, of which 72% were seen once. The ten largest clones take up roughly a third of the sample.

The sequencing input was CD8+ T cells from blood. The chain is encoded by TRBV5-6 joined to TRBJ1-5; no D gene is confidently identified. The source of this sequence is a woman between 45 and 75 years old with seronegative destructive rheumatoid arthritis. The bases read TGTGCCAGCAGTTCCTCGTGGTCTCAGACTGTTCAGCCCCAGCATTTT. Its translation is CASSSSWSQTVQPQHF.